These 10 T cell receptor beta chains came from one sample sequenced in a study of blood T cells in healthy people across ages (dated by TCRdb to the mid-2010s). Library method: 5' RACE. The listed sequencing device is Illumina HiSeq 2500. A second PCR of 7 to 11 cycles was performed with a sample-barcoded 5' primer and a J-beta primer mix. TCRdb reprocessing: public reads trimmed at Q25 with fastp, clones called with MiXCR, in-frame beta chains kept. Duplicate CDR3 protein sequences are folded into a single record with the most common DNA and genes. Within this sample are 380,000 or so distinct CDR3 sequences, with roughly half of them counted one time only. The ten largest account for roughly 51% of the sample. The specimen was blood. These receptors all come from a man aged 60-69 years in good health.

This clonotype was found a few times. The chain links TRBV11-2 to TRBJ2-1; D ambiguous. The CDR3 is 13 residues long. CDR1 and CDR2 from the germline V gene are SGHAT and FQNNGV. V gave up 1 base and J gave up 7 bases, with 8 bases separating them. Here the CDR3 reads CASSLVQANEQFF. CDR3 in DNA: TGTGCCAGCAGCTTAGTTCAGGCAAATGAGCAGTTCTTC.

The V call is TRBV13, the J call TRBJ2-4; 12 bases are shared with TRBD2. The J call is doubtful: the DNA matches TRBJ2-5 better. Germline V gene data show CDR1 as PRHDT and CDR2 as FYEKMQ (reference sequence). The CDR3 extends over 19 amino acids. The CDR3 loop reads CASSLDGLAGRDPSGTQYF. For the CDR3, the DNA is TGTGCCAGCAGCCTCGACGGACTAGCGGGACGAGATCCAAGTGGGACCCAGTACTTC.

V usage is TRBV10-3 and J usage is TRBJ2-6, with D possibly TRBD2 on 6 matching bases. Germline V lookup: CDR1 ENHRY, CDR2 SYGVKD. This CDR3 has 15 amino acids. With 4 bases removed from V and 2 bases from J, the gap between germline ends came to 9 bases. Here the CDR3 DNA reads TGTGCCATCAGTGTAGCGGAAACTGGGGCCAACGTCCTGACTTTC. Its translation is CAISVAETGANVLTF.

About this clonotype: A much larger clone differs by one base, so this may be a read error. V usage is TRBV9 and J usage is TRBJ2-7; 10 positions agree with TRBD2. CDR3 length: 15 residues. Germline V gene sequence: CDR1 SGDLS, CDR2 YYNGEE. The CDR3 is CVSSVRAGGNYEQYF. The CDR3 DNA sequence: TGTGTCAGCAGCGTCCGAGCGGGAGGGAACTACGAGCAGTACTTC.

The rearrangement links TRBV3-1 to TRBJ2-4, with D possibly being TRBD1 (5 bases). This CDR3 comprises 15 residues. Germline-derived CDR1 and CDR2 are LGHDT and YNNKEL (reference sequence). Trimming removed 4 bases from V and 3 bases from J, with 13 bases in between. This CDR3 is CASSPLDTNKNIQYF. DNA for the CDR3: TGTGCCAGCAGCCCCCTGGACACCAACAAAAACATTCAGTACTTC.

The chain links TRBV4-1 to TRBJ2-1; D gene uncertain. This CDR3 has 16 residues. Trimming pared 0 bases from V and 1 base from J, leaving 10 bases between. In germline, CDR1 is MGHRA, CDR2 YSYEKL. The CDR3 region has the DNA TGCGCCAGCAGCCAAGAGGCCAGTTTTTCCTACAATGAGCAGTTCTTC. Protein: CASSQEASFSYNEQFF.

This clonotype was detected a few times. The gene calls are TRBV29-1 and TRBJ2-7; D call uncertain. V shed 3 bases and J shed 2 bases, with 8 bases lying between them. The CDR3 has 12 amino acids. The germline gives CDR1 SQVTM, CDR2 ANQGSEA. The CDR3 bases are TGCAGCGTTGATAGTGGTCCCTACGAGCAGTACTTC. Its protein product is CSVDSGPYEQYF.

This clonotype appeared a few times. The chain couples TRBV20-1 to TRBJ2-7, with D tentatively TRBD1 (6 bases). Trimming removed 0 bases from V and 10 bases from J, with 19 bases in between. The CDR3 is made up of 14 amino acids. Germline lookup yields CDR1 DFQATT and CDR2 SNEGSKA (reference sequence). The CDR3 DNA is TGCAGTGCTAGAGATTCGATCACAGGGCGGGCTCAGTACTTC. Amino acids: CSARDSITGRAQYF.

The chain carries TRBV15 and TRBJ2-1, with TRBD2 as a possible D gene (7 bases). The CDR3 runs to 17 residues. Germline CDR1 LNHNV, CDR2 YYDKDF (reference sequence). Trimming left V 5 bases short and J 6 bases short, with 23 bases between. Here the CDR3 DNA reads TGTGCCACCAGCGGGGGGGCTAGCGGACGGAGGTCCAATGAGCAGTTCTTC. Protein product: CATSGGASGRRSNEQFF.

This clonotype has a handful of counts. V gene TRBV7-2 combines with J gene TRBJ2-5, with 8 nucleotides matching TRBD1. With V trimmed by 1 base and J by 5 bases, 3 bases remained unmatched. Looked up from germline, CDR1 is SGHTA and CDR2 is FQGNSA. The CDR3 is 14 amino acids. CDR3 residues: CASSLDRGWETQYF. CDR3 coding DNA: TGTGCCAGCAGCTTAGACAGGGGGTGGGAGACCCAGTACTTC.